Listed below are T cell receptor beta chains from one sample, sequenced in a study of cytomegalovirus exposure and HLA in healthy donors. The assay was immunoSEQ multiplex PCR, and TCRdb's table has in-frame clones only and misses some. The sample holds about 170,000 clones, 60% to 80% seen once. The sample consisted of PBMCs. The receptors derive from a female donor in good health and CMV-seronegative. Both conserved end residues are part of each CDR3. Each record gives: clone size, J gene, V gene, D gene, CDR3 protein, CDR3 DNA. The D gene is left open where the match is weak. A row's size may be missing; if present it is once, few, many or a size class.

clone size: few; J gene: TRBJ1-6; V gene: TRBV6-5; D gene: -; CDR3 protein: CASSRVFPYNSPLHF; CDR3 DNA: TGTGCCAGCAGCCGGGTGTTCCCCTATAATTCACCCCTCCACTTT
clone size: once; J gene: TRBJ1-2; V gene: TRBV10-2; D gene: -; CDR3 protein: CASSEIQWGVGSYYGYTF; CDR3 DNA: TGCGCCAGCAGTGAAATTCAATGGGGGGTCGGTAGTTACTATGGCTACACCTTC
clone size: -; J gene: TRBJ2-7; V gene: TRBV2; D gene: TRBD2; CDR3 protein: CASRSGTSGSYEQYF; CDR3 DNA: TGTGCCAGCAGGTCCGGGACTAGCGGGAGCTACGAGCAGTACTTC
clone size: -; J gene: TRBJ2-7; V gene: TRBV20-1; D gene: -; CDR3 protein: CSARGGSEQYF; CDR3 DNA: TGCAGTGCTAGAGGAGGGAGCGAGCAGTACTTC
clone size: -; J gene: TRBJ1-6; V gene: TRBV7-2; D gene: -; CDR3 protein: CASRSDGSSYNSPLHF; CDR3 DNA: TGTGCCAGCAGATCAGACGGGAGCTCCTATAATTCACCCCTCCACTTT
clone size: -; J gene: TRBJ2-3; V gene: TRBV11-3; D gene: TRBD2; CDR3 protein: CASSASGISTDTQYF; CDR3 DNA: TGTGCCAGCAGCGCTAGCGGGATTAGCACAGATACGCAGTATTTT
clone size: -; J gene: TRBJ2-7; V gene: TRBV28; D gene: -; CDR3 protein: CASKAPGASSYEQYF; CDR3 DNA: TGTGCCAGCAAGGCACCAGGCGCTAGCAGCTACGAGCAGTACTTC
clone size: -; J gene: TRBJ2-3; V gene: TRBV6-4; D gene: TRBD2; CDR3 protein: CASSESSGKTDTQYF; CDR3 DNA: TGTGCCAGCAGTGAGTCTAGCGGGAAGACAGATACGCAGTATTTT
clone size: -; J gene: TRBJ1-1; V gene: TRBV19; D gene: TRBD1; CDR3 protein: CASRRQGLNTEAFF; CDR3 DNA: TGTGCCAGTAGAAGACAGGGGTTGAACACTGAAGCTTTCTTT
clone size: -; J gene: TRBJ2-2; V gene: TRBV5-6; D gene: -; CDR3 protein: CASSLPRTATGELFF; CDR3 DNA: TGTGCCAGCAGCTTGCCCCGGACAGCCACCGGGGAGCTGTTTTTT
clone size: -; J gene: TRBJ2-1; V gene: TRBV12-5; D gene: TRBD1; CDR3 protein: CASALGLRDRGYNEQFF; CDR3 DNA: TGTGCTAGTGCCTTAGGGTTAAGGGACAGGGGCTACAATGAGCAGTTCTTC
clone size: -; J gene: TRBJ1-1; V gene: TRBV5-1; D gene: TRBD1; CDR3 protein: CASSLVQGRNTEAFF; CDR3 DNA: TGCGCCAGCAGCTTGGTACAGGGGAGGAACACTGAAGCTTTCTTT
clone size: -; J gene: TRBJ2-7; V gene: TRBV28; D gene: -; CDR3 protein: CASSLFGREQYF; CDR3 DNA: TGTGCCAGCAGTTTATTTGGCCGCGAGCAGTACTTC
clone size: once; J gene: TRBJ1-5; V gene: TRBV2; D gene: TRBD1; CDR3 protein: CASSGWTGHSNQPQHF; CDR3 DNA: TGTGCCAGCAGTGGCTGGACAGGCCATAGCAATCAGCCCCAGCATTTT
clone size: -; J gene: TRBJ1-3; V gene: TRBV7-2; D gene: TRBD1; CDR3 protein: CASSPRVGGATGNTIYF; CDR3 DNA: TGTGCCAGCAGCCCCCGGGTAGGGGGCGCGACTGGAAACACCATATATTTT
clone size: -; J gene: TRBJ1-4; V gene: TRBV19; D gene: -; CDR3 protein: CASTLLTGGGEKLFF; CDR3 DNA: TGTGCCAGTACTCTCCTGACAGGCGGGGGTGAAAAACTGTTTTTT
clone size: -; J gene: TRBJ1-5; V gene: TRBV16; D gene: -; CDR3 protein: CASSHGGLGGSQPQHF; CDR3 DNA: TGTGCCAGCAGCCACGGGGGACTCGGGGGGTCTCAGCCCCAGCATTTT
clone size: once; J gene: TRBJ1-1; V gene: TRBV16; D gene: -; CDR3 protein: CASCRRNSNTEAFF; CDR3 DNA: TGTGCCAGCTGCCGCAGGAACTCGAACACTGAAGCTTTCTTT
clone size: -; J gene: TRBJ2-1; V gene: TRBV4-2; D gene: TRBD1; CDR3 protein: CASSQAGQTSSYNEQFF; CDR3 DNA: TGTGCCAGCAGCCAAGCGGGACAGACGAGCTCCTACAATGAGCAGTTCTTC
clone size: -; J gene: TRBJ2-7; V gene: TRBV4-1; D gene: TRBD2; CDR3 protein: CASSQVAGGSYEQYF; CDR3 DNA: TGCGCCAGCAGCCAAGTTGCGGGGGGGTCTTACGAGCAGTACTTC
clone size: once; J gene: TRBJ2-3; V gene: TRBV6-4; D gene: TRBD2; CDR3 protein: CASSDSGTSGTDTQYF; CDR3 DNA: TGTGCCAGCAGTGACTCCGGGACTAGCGGGACAGATACGCAGTATTTT
clone size: -; J gene: TRBJ2-3; V gene: TRBV7-3; D gene: TRBD2; CDR3 protein: CASSPLASGGGNTQYF; CDR3 DNA: TGTGCCAGCAGCCCCCTGGCTAGCGGGGGCGGTAATACGCAGTATTTT
clone size: -; J gene: TRBJ1-5; V gene: TRBV5-1; D gene: TRBD1; CDR3 protein: CASSLSTGNQPQHF; CDR3 DNA: TGCGCCAGCAGCTTATCGACAGGGAATCAGCCCCAGCATTTT
clone size: -; J gene: TRBJ2-6; V gene: TRBV27; D gene: -; CDR3 protein: CASTQDSLSGANVLTF; CDR3 DNA: TGTGCCAGCACCCAAGACAGCCTCTCTGGGGCCAACGTCCTGACTTTC
clone size: -; J gene: TRBJ2-1; V gene: TRBV5-1; D gene: TRBD2; CDR3 protein: CASTTSGENNEQFF; CDR3 DNA: TGCGCCAGCACGACTAGCGGGGAAAACAATGAGCAGTTCTTC
clone size: -; J gene: TRBJ2-3; V gene: TRBV4-1; D gene: TRBD2; CDR3 protein: CASSMRGLAGGQGTDTQYF; CDR3 DNA: TGCGCCAGCAGCATGAGGGGACTAGCGGGTGGCCAGGGCACAGATACGCAGTATTTT
clone size: -; J gene: TRBJ1-1; V gene: TRBV25-1; D gene: -; CDR3 protein: CASSARGGRNTEAFF; CDR3 DNA: TGTGCCAGCAGTGCCCGAGGGGGAAGGAACACTGAAGCTTTCTTT
clone size: -; J gene: TRBJ2-5; V gene: TRBV27; D gene: -; CDR3 protein: CASRIMTGERETQYF; CDR3 DNA: TGTGCCAGCAGAATTATGACAGGAGAACGGGAGACCCAGTACTTC
clone size: -; J gene: TRBJ1-1; V gene: TRBV6-6; D gene: -; CDR3 protein: CASSYSMVGEGTEAFF; CDR3 DNA: TGTGCCAGCAGTTACTCGATGGTCGGGGAAGGGACTGAAGCTTTCTTT
clone size: -; J gene: TRBJ2-1; V gene: TRBV7-9; D gene: -; CDR3 protein: CASSPRSLVYTYNEQFF; CDR3 DNA: TGTGCCAGCAGCCCGAGAAGTCTAGTATATACCTACAATGAGCAGTTCTTC
clone size: -; J gene: TRBJ2-7; V gene: TRBV7-9; D gene: TRBD2; CDR3 protein: CSSSLAGGEQYF; CDR3 DNA: TGTTCCAGCAGCTTAGCGGGGGGGGAGCAGTACTTC
clone size: -; J gene: TRBJ2-7; V gene: TRBV11-2; D gene: TRBD1; CDR3 protein: CASSLDPGTGGYEQYF; CDR3 DNA: TGTGCCAGCAGCTTAGATCCCGGGACAGGGGGATACGAGCAGTACTTC
clone size: few; J gene: TRBJ2-2; V gene: TRBV27; D gene: TRBD2; CDR3 protein: CASSLLSGRGPGELFF; CDR3 DNA: TGTGCCAGCAGCCTTCTCTCAGGGAGGGGCCCCGGGGAGCTGTTTTTT
clone size: -; J gene: TRBJ1-2; V gene: TRBV6-4; D gene: TRBD1; CDR3 protein: CASSEQGGIANYGYTF; CDR3 DNA: TGTGCCAGCAGTGAACAGGGGGGGATTGCTAACTATGGCTACACCTTC
clone size: once; J gene: TRBJ1-4; V gene: TRBV7-9; D gene: -; CDR3 protein: CASSLGQAGNEKLFF; CDR3 DNA: TGTGCCAGCAGCTTAGGGCAGGCGGGGAATGAAAAACTGTTTTTT
clone size: -; J gene: TRBJ2-5; V gene: TRBV10-3; D gene: -; CDR3 protein: CAISELDSSRETQYF; CDR3 DNA: TGTGCCATCAGTGAGTTGGACTCCTCTCGAGAGACCCAGTACTTC
clone size: -; J gene: TRBJ1-4; V gene: TRBV25-1; D gene: TRBD1; CDR3 protein: CASSEWTGSNEKLFF; CDR3 DNA: TGTGCCAGCAGTGAATGGACAGGATCTAATGAAAAACTGTTTTTT
clone size: -; J gene: TRBJ2-2; V gene: TRBV5-1; D gene: -; CDR3 protein: CASSRGWGTNTGELFF; CDR3 DNA: TGCGCCAGCAGCCGGGGGTGGGGGACGAACACCGGGGAGCTGTTTTTT
clone size: -; J gene: TRBJ2-7; V gene: TRBV7-6; D gene: TRBD2; CDR3 protein: CASSPRTSGSYEQYF; CDR3 DNA: TGTGCCAGCAGCCCGCGGACTAGCGGGAGCTACGAGCAGTACTTC
clone size: -; J gene: TRBJ2-1; V gene: TRBV13; D gene: TRBD1; CDR3 protein: CASSGNRGRRDEQFF; CDR3 DNA: TGTGCCAGCAGCGGAAACAGGGGGCGTAGAGATGAGCAGTTCTTC